Here is one T cell receptor (beta chain) with its context. Its antigen remains undetermined. Base quality data are lacking; no much larger clone is found one base away. Trimming at the junction amounts to 0 bases on V and 1 base on J, and the germline ends lie 9 bases apart. The CDR3 measures 15 amino acids from cysteine to phenylalanine. Here the CDR3 DNA is all that survives: 45 bases in frame from base 1. Based on the germline V gene, the CDR1 and CDR2 sequences are SGHVS and FQNEAQ. This specimen comes from a study of blood T cell repertoires in COVID-19 (dated by TCRdb to the early 2020s). At the level of the whole study: Samples from collaborators originated in the United States, Italy and Spain and spanned both the acute and convalescent phases of COVID-19. Samples were obtained from the ongoing ImmuneRACE study (first 160 participants) and from about 1,300 subjects provided by 6 global collaborators. The material from the prospective study consisted of cDNA or gDNA derived from T cells, B-cell-depleted T cells, or PBMCs. The sample metadata nearly always contained a de-identified subject ID, COVID-19 status, age in years and sex. The repertoires were made available in a free public database intended to serve as a resource for research on the immune response to SARS-CoV-2. Where available, HLA class I and class II types were obtained from metadata supplied by the sample provider rather than from assay-based typing. The dataset comprised deeply sampled blood TCRbeta repertoires from subjects exposed to, actively infected with, or recovered from COVID-19. What the research found in general, with its limitations: The amount of clinical and demographic metadata varied by source and participant and was provided uncurated.

Whole blood was collected in K2EDTA tubes by collaborating institutions according to the institutions' own protocols. For TCRbeta analysis, collaborators shipped samples as frozen whole blood, isolated PBMCs, or DNA extracted from either of those sample types. TCRbeta CDR3 regions were amplified from genomic DNA using the immunoSEQ Assay, a bias-controlled multiplex PCR. Per the original workflow: Nucleated cell counts per sample were estimated from amplification of reference gene primers within the assay. To quantify the absolute abundance of each unique TCRbeta CDR3 rearrangement, sequence reads were collapsed and filtered. Productive Simpson clonality was computed per sample as the square root of Simpson's diversity index over productive rearrangements. Here the immuneACCESS table is served through TCRdb, limited to in-frame sequences with V and J called. Missing clones are a known gap in these copies; in checked studies unresolved V genes cover under half, and the rest lacks a known reason. Clone size and V and J calls were adopted from that table, with D and trimming inferred from the DNA. Present in this sample are tens of thousands of clones, 88% of which were seen just once. The ten largest account for less than 5% of the sample.

The rearrangement joined TRBV7-8 to TRBJ1-2, with TRBD1 tentatively as D gene (5 bases match). The TCR was taken from a man aged 60 to 69 with acute or convalescent COVID-19. The sample comprised peripheral blood. The CDR3 sequence is CASSLAGASNYGYTF. The DNA reads TGTGCCAGCAGCTTAGCAGGGGCGAGTAACTATGGCTACACCTTC.